This T cell receptor (beta chain) was identified during a study of CD8 T cells in Susac syndrome. Trimming pared 1 base from V and 2 bases from J, leaving 8 bases between. Germline CDR1 and CDR2: LGHNA and YSLEER. The CDR3 runs 14 residues. This clonotype came up once. TCR beta was sequenced from blood CD8+ and CD4+ T cells. Those who served as multiple sclerosis controls were treatment-naive patients with stable or active relapsing-remitting disease. Reverse transcription of about 0.5 to 1 ug RNA used random hexamers. By means of immunoSEQ multiplex PCR, TCR beta CDR3 spanning 54 Vbeta and 13 Jbeta underwent amplification. TCRdb passed the immunoSEQ multiplex PCR reads through MiXCR, listing each CDR3 protein once. This table has roughly 130,000 distinct CDR3 sequences, less than 95% appearing once.

The receptor comes from a human donor with multiple sclerosis. Specimen: CD4+ T cells from PBMCs. The chain has TRBV4-3 and TRBJ1-2; D is ambiguous. The CDR3 coding sequence is TGCGCCAGCAGCCAAGCGAAAGCAAACTATGGCTACACCTTC. Amino acid sequence: CASSQAKANYGYTF.